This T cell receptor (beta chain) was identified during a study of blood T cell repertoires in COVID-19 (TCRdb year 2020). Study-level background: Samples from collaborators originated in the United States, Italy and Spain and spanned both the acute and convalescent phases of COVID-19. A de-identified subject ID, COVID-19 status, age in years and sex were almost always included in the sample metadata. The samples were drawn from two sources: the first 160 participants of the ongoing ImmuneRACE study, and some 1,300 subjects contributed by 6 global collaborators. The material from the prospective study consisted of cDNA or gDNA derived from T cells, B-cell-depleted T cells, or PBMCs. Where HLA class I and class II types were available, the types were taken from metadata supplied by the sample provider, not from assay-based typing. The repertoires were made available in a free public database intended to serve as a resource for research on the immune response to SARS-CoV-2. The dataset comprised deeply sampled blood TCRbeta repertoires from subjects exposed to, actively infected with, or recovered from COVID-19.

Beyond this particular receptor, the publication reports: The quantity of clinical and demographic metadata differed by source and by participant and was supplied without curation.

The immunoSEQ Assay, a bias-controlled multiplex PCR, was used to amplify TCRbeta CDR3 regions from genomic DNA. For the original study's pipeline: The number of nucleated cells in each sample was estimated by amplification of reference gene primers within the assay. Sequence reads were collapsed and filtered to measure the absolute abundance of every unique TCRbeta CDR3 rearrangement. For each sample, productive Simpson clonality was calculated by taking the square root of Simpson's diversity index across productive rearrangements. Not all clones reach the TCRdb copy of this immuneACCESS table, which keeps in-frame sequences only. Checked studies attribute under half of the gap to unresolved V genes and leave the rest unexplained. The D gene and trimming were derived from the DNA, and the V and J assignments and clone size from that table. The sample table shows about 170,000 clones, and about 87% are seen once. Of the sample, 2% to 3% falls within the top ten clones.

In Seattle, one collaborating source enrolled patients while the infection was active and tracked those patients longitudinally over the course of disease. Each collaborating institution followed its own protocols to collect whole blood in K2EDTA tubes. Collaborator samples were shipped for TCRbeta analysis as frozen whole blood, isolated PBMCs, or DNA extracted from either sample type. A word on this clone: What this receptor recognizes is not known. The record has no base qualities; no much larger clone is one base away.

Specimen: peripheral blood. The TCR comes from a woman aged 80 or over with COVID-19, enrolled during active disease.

The nucleotides read TGTGCCAGCAGGGGCGAATGGTCTCAGCCCCAGCATTTT. The encoded protein is CASRGEWSQPQHF. Rearrangement joined TRBV6-5 to TRBJ1-5; no confident D gene assignment can be made. V is reduced by 6 bases and J by 6 bases, leaving a spacing of 12 bases between them. From a lookup of the germline V gene, CDR1 and CDR2 are MNHEY and SVGAGI. The CDR3 contains 13 residues, cysteine and phenylalanine counted. Only CDR3 DNA remains: 39 bases, in frame from the first base.